Below are 5 T cell receptor beta chains sequenced from a single sample in a study of OX40 agonist ivuxolimab in advanced cancers. The assay was immunoSEQ multiplex PCR, and TCRdb's table has in-frame clones only and misses some. The sample contains tens of thousands of clones, 90% to 95% of which appear only once. This specimen was CD4+ or CD8+ T cells sorted from blood, taken in a trial of the OX40 agonist ivuxolimab. These receptors came from an adult with an advanced solid tumor such as melanoma, head and neck, liver or kidney cancer.

This clone was detected once. The genes are TRBV27 and TRBJ1-2; 9 nucleotides align to TRBD1. CDR1 is MNHEY and CDR2 is SMNVEV in the germline V gene (reference sequence). The CDR3 loop spans 12 amino acids. Trimming cost V 6 bases and J 6 bases; bases outside gene matches: 2. Here the CDR3 DNA reads TGTGCCAGCAGGGGACAGGGAAATGGCTACACCTTC. Translated, it gives CASRGQGNGYTF.

J is TRBJ2-5 and V is TRBV28; no definite D call. Between the trimmed V and J ends, which lost 3 bases and 2 bases, there was a span of 13 bases. The CDR3 is 15 residues long. Per the germline V gene, CDR1 is MDHEN and CDR2 is SYDVKM. DNA of the CDR3: TGTGCCAGCAGTTTTGACCTCGAAGGACAAGAGACCCAGTACTTC. It specifies CASSFDLEGQETQYF.

The V and J genes are TRBV28 and TRBJ2-4; possible D gene TRBD2, 5 bases. V lost 8 bases, J lost 1 base, and 12 bases lay in between. The CDR3 runs to 14 residues. Germline V CDR1 and CDR2: MDHEN, SYDVKM. The DNA for the CDR3 is TGTGCCAGCTCCTCGGGAAGGGCCAAAAACATTCAGTACTTC. It is translated as CASSSGRAKNIQYF. The entire variable domain, with the rest obtained from reference TRBV28 and TRBJ2-4, is as follows: DVKVTQSSRYLVKRTGEKVFLECVQDMDHENMFWYRQDPGLGLRLIYFSYDVKMKEKGDIPEGYSVSREKKERFSLILESASTNQTSMYLCASSSGRAKNIQYFGAGTRLSVL.

This clone was seen only once. The chain has TRBV5-6 and TRBJ2-2; D could derive from TRBD1 or TRBD2 (5 bases each). This CDR3 has 14 residues. The germline V gene encodes CDR1 SGHDT and CDR2 YYEEEE. V lost 4 bases to trimming and J lost 6 bases, with 13 bases between them. The CDR3 spells CASSDRRDPGELFF. CDR3 sequence (DNA): TGTGCCAGCAGCGATCGCAGGGACCCCGGGGAGCTGTTTTTT.

In the case of this clone: The same CDR3 also results from other DNA sequences found in this sample. This chain uses TRBV4-3 with TRBJ1-5; D remains ambiguous. V was cut by 0 bases and J by 3 bases, with 9 bases left in between. The CDR3 runs to 15 residues. From germline, CDR1 is LGHNA and CDR2 YSLEER. In DNA form, the CDR3 reads TGCGCCAGCAGCCAAGATAGAGTCAACAATCAGCCCCAGCATTTT. Its translation is CASSQDRVNNQPQHF.